The T cell receptor (beta chain) under discussion was sequenced for a study of blood T cell repertoires in COVID-19. Whole-study context: From T cells, B-cell-depleted T cells, or PBMCs came the material, which was cDNA or gDNA.

Per germline, CDR1 SEHNR and CDR2 FQNEAQ (reference sequence). This CDR3 is 12 amino acids long. V was trimmed by 5 bases and J by 8 bases, leaving 7 bases between them. In the source study's methods: Counts of nucleated cells, estimated from reference gene primer amplification, were obtained. Profiling relied on immunoSEQ multiplex PCR, and the TCRdb table lists in-frame clones only, not all of them. D and trimming were read from the DNA, whereas the V and J calls and clone size are those reported in that table. This table has roughly 400,000 clones, roughly nine tenths appearing once. This clone was seen a few times.

The sample consisted of PBMCs or T cells enriched from blood (not recorded which). V is TRBV7-9 and J is TRBJ1-6; weak D call: TRBD1 (6 bases). The TCR originated in a woman aged 40-49 years who had been exposed to COVID-19. The chain's CDR3 is CASSRQDSPLHF. The CDR3 nucleotides are TGTGCCAGCAGCCGACAGGATTCACCCCTCCACTTT. Using reference TRBV7-9 and TRBJ1-6 for the parts outside the CDR3, the full variable domain is DTGVSQNPRHKITKRGQNVTFRCDPISEHNRLYWYRQTLGQGPEFLTYFQNEAQLEKSRLLSDRFSAERPKGSFSTLEIQRTEQGDSAMYLCASSRQDSPLHFGNGTRLTVT.